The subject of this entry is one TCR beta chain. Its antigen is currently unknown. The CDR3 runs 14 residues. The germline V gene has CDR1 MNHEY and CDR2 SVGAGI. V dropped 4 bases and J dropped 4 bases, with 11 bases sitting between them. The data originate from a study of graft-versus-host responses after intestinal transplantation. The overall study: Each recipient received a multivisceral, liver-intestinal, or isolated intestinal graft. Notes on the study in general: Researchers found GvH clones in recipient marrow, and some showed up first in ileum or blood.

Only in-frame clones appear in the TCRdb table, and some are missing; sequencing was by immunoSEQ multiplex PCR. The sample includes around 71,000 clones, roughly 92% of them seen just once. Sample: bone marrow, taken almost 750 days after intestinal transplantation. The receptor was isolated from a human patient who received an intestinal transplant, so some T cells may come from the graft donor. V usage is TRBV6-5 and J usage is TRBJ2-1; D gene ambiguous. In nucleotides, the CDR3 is TGTGCCAGCAGTTCAGAAGTCGCGTACAATGAGCAGTTCTTC. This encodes CASSSEVAYNEQFF.